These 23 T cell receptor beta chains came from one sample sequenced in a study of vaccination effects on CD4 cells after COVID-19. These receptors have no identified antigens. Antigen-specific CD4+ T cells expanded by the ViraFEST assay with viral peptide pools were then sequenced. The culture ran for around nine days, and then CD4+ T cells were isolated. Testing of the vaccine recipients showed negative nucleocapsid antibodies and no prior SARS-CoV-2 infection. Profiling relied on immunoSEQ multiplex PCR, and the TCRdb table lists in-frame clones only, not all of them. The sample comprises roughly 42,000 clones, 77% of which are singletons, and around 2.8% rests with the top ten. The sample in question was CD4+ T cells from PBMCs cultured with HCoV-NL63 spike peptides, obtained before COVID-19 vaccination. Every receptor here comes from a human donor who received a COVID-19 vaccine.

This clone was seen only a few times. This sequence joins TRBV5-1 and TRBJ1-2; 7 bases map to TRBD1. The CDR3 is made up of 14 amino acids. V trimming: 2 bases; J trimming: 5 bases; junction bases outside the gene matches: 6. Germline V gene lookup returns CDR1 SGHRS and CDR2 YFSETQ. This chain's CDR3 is CASSFSGTEYGYTF. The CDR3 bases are TGCGCCAGCAGCTTTAGCGGGACAGAGTATGGCTACACCTTC. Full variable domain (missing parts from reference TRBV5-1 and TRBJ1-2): KAGVTQTPRYLIKTRGQQVTLSCSPISGHRSVSWYQQTPGQGLQFLFEYFSETQRNKGNFPGRFSGRQFSNSRSEMNVSTLELGDSALYLCASSFSGTEYGYTFGSGTRLTVV.

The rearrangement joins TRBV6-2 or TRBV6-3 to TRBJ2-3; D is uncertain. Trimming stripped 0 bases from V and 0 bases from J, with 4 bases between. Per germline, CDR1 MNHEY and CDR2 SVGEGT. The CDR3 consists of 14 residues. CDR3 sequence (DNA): TGTGCCAGCAGTTACTCACATAGCACAGATACGCAGTATTTT. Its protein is CASSYSHSTDTQYF.

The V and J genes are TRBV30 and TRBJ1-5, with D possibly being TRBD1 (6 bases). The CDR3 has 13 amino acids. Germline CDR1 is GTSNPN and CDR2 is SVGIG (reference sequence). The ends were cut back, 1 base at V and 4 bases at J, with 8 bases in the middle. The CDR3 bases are TGTGCCTGGAGTGGACAGGTTAATCAGCCCCAGCATTTT. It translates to CAWSGQVNQPQHF.

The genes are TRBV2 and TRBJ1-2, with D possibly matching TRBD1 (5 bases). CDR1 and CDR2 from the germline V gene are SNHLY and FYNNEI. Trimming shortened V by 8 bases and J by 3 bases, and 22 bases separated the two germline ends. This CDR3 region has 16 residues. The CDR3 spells CASAEDTGDIDYGYTF. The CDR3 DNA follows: TGTGCCAGCGCTGAGGATACGGGGGATATAGACTATGGCTACACCTTC.

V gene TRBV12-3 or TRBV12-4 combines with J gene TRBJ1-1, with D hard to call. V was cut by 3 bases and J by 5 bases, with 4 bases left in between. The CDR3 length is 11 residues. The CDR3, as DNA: TGTGCCAGCAGTTTTTGGACTGAAGCTTTCTTT. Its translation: CASSFWTEAFF.

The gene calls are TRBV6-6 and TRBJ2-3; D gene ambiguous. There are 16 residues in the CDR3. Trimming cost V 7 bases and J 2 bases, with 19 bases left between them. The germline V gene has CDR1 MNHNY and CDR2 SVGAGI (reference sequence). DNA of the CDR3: TGTGCCAGCACCTTAGGCGGCTCCAGCCCCACAGATACGCAGTATTTT. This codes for CASTLGGSSPTDTQYF.

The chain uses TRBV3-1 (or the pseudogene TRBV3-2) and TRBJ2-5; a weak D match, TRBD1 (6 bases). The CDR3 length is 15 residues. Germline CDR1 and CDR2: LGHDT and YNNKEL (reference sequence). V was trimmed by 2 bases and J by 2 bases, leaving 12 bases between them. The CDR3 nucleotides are TGTGCCAGCAGCCAACCTGGGACACAACAAGAGACCCAGTACTTC. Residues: CASSQPGTQQETQYF.

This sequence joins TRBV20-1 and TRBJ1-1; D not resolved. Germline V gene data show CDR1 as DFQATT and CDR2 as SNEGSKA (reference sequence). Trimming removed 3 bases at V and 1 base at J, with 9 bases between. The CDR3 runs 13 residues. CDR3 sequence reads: CSASQDRNTEAFF. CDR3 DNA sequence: TGCAGTGCTAGTCAGGACCGGAACACTGAAGCTTTCTTT.

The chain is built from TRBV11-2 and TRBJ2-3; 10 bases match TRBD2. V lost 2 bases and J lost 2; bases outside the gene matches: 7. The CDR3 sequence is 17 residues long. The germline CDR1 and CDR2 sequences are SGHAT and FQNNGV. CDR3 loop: CASSLRSSGGITDTQYF. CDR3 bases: TGTGCCAGCAGCTTAAGGTCTAGCGGGGGCATCACAGATACGCAGTATTTT.

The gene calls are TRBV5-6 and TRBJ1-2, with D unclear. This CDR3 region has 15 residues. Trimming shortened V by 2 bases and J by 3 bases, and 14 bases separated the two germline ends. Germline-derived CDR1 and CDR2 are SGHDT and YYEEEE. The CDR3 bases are TGTGCCAGCAGCTTTTCACCTCAGGAGGACTATGGCTACACCTTC. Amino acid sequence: CASSFSPQEDYGYTF.

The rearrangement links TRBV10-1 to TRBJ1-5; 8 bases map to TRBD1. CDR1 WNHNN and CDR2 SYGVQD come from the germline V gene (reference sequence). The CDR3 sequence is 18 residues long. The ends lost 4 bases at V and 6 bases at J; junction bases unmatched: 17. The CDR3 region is CASSGPVGQGSGGQPQHF. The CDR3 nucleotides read TGCGCCAGCAGTGGGCCAGTAGGACAGGGATCAGGAGGTCAGCCCCAGCATTTT.

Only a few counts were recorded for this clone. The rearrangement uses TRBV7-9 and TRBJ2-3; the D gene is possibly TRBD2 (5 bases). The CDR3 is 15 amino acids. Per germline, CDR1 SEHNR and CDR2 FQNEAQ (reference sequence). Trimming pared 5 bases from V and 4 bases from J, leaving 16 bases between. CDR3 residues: CASSRGETPADTQYF. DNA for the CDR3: TGTGCCAGCAGCCGGGGAGAAACCCCAGCAGATACGCAGTATTTT. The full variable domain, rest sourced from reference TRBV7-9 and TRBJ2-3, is DTGVSQNPRHKITKRGQNVTFRCDPISEHNRLYWYRQTLGQGPEFLTYFQNEAQLEKSRLLSDRFSAERPKGSFSTLEIQRTEQGDSAMYLCASSRGETPADTQYFGPGTRLTVL.

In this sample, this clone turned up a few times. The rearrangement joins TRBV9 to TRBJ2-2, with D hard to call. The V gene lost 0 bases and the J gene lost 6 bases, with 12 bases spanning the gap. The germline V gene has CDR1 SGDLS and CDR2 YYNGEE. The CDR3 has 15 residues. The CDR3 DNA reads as TGTGCCAGCAGCGTAGACGGAGTTGGTTCCGGGGAGCTGTTTTTT. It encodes CASSVDGVGSGELFF.

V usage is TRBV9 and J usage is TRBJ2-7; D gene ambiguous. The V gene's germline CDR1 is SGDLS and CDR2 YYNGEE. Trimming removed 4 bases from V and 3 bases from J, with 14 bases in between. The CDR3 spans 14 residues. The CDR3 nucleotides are TGTGCCAGCAGCCCCGTGATGGGGTGCTACGAGCAGTACGTC. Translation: CASSPVMGCYEQYV.

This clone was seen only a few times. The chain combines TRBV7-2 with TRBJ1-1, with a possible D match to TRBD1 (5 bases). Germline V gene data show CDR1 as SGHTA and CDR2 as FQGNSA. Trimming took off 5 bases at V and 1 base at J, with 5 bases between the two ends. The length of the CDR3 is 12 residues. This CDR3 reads CASSDRNTEAFF. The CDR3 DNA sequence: TGTGCCAGCAGCGACAGGAACACTGAAGCTTTCTTT.

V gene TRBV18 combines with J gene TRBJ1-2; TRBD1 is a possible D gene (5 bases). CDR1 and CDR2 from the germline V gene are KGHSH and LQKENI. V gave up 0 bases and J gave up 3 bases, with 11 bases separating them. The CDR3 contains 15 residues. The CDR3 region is CASSPPAGPDYGYTF. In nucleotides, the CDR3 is TGTGCCAGCTCACCACCGGCAGGGCCAGACTATGGCTACACCTTC.

CDR3 nucleotide sequence: TGTGCCAGCAGCACGGGACAGGGGGGGATTGGACCCCTCCACTTT. It yields the protein CASSTGQGGIGPLHF. The V call is TRBV7-2, the J call TRBJ1-6, with 11 positions matching TRBD1. V was clipped by 5 bases and J by 12 bases; unmatched bases: 9. Per germline, CDR1 SGHTA and CDR2 FQGNSA. The CDR3 contains 15 residues.

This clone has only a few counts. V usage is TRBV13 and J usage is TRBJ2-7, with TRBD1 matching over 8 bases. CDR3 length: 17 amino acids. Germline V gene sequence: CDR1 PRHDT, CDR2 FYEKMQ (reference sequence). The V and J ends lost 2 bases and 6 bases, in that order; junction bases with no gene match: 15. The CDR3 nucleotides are TGTGCCAGCAGCTTACAAACGGACAGGGTTCTTGATGGCGAGCAGTACGTC. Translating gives CASSLQTDRVLDGEQYV.

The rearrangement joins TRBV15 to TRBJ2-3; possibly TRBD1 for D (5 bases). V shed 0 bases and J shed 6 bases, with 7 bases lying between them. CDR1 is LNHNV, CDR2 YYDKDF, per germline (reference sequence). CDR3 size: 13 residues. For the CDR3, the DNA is TGTGCCACCAGCAGAGATCAGGGCGATACGCAGTATTTT. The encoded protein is CATSRDQGDTQYF.

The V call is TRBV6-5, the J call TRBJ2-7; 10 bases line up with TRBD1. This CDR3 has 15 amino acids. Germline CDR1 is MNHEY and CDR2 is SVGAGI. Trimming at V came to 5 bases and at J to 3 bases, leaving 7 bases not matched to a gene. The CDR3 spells CASSQDRGGYYEQYV. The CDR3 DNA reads TGTGCCAGCAGTCAGGACAGGGGGGGATACTACGAGCAGTACGTC.

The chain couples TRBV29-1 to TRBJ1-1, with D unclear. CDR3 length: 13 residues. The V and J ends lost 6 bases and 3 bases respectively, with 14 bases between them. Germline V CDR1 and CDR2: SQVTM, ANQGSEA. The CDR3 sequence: CSVIGGVYTEAFF. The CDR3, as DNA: TGCAGCGTCATAGGTGGGGTCTACACTGAAGCTTTCTTT.

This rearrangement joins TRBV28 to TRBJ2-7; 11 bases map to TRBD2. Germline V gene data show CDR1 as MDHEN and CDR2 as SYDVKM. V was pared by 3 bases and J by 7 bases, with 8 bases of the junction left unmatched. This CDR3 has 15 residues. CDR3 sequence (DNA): TGTGCCAGCAGTTTGTATCTAGCGGGGGGAAATGAGCAGTACGTC. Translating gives CASSLYLAGGNEQYV.

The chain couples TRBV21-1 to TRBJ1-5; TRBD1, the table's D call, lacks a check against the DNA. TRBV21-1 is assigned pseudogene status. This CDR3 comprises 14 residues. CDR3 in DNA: TGTGCCAGCAGCACGCGGGACAGGCCTCAGCCCCAGCATTTT. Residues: CASSTRDRPQPQHF.